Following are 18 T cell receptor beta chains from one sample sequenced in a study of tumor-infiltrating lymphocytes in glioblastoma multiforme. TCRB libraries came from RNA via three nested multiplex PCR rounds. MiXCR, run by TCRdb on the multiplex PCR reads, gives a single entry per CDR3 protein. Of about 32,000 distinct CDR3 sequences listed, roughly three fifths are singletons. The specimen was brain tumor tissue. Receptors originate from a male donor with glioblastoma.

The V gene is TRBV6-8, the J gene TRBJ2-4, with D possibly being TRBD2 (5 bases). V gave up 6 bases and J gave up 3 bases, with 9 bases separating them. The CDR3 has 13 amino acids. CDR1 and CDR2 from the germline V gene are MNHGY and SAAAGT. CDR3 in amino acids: CASRWGDKNIQYF. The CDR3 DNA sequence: TGTGCCAGCAGGTGGGGAGACAAAAACATTCAGTACTTC.

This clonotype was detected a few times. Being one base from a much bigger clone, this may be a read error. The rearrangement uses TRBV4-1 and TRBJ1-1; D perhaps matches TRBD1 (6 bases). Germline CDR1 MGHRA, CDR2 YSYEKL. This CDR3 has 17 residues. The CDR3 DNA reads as TGCGCCAGCAGCCAAGATGGGGGGCGCCCCGGGAACACTGAAGGTTTCTTT. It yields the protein CASSQDGGRPGNTEGFF.

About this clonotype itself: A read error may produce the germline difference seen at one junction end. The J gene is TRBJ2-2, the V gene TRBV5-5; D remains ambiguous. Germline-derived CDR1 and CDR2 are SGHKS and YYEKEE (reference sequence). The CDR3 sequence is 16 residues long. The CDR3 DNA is TGTGCCGGCAGCTTTGGGCAGACCGCGAACACCGTGGAGCTGTTTTTT. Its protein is CAGSFGQTANTVELFF.

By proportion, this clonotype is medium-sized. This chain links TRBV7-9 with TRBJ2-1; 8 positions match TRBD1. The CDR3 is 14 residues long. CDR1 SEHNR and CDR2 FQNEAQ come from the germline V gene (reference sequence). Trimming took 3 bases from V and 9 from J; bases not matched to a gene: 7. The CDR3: CASSFGTGTGEQFF. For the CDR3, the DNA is TGTGCCAGCAGCTTTGGGACAGGAACGGGTGAGCAGTTCTTC.

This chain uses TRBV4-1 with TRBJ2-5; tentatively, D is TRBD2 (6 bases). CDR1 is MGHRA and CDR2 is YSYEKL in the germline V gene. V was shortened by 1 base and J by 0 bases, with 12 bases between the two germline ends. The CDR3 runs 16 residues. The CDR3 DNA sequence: TGCGCCAGCAGCCAAGTCGGAGGGTGGAACCAAGAGACCCAGTACTTC. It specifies CASSQVGGWNQETQYF.

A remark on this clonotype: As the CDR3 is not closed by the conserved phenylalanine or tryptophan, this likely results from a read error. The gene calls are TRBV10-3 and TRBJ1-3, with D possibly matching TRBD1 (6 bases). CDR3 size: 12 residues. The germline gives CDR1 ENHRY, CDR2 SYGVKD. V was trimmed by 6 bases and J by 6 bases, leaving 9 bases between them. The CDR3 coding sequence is TGTGCCATCAGGCAGGGGCCAAACACCATATATTCG. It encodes CAIRQGPNTIYS.

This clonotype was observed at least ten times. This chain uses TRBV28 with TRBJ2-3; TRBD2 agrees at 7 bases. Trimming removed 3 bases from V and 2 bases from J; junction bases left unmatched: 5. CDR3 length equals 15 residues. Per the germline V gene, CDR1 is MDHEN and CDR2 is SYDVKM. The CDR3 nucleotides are TGTGCCAGCAGTTTCAGGACTAGGCTCACAGATACGCAGTATTTT. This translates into CASSFRTRLTDTQYF.

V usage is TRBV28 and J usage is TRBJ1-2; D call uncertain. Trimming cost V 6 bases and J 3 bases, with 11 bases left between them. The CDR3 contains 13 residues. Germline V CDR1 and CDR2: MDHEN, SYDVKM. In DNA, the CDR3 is TGTGCCAGCAGCCCGGTGGATTACTATGGCTACACCTTC. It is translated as CASSPVDYYGYTF.

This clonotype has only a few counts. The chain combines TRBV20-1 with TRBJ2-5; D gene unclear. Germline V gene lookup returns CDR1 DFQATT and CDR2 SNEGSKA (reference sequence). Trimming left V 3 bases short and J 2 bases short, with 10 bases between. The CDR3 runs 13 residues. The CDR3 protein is CSASSGRQETQYF. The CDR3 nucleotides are TGCAGTGCTAGTTCTGGCAGGCAAGAGACCCAGTACTTC.

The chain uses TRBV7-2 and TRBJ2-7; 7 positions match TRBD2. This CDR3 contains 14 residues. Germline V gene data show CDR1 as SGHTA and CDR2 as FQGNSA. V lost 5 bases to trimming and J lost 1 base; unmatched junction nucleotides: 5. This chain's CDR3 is CASSRLAQSYEQYF. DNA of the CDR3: TGTGCCAGCAGCCGACTAGCTCAGTCCTACGAGCAGTACTTC.

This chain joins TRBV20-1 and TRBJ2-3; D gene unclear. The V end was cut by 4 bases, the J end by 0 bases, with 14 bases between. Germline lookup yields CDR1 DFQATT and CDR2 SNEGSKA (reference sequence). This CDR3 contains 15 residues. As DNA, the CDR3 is TGCAGTGCTATAAGAACGGCTCGGAGCACAGATACGCAGTATTTT. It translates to CSAIRTARSTDTQYF.

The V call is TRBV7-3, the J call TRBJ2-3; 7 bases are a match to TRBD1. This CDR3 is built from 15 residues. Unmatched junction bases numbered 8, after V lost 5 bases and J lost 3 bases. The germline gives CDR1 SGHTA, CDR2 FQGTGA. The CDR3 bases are TGTGCCAGCAGCGCGACGGGACAGCGAACAGATACGCAGTATTTT. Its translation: CASSATGQRTDTQYF.

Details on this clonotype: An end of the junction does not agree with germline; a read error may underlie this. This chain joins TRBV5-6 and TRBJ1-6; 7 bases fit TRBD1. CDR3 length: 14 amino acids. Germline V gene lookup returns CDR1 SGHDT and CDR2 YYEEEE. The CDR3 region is CPNTRTGDNLPLHF. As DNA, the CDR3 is TGTCCCAACACGCGGACAGGCGACAATTTACCCCTCCACTTT.

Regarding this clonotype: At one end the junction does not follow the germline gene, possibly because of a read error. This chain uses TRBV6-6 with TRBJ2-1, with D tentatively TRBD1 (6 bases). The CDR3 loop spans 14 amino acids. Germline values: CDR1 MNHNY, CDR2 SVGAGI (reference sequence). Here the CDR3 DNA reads TGTGCCAGCAGTATGGGACACTCGAACAATGAGCAGTTCTTT. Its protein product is CASSMGHSNNEQFF.

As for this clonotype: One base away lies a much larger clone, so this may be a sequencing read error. CDR3 sequence reads: CVSSWGMGTDTQYF. DNA of the CDR3: TGTGTCAGCAGTTGGGGGATGGGAACAGATACGCAGTATTTT. The rearrangement links TRBV28 to TRBJ2-3; the D gene could be TRBD1 or TRBD2 (5 bases each). Per the germline V gene, CDR1 is MDHEN and CDR2 is SYDVKM. The CDR3 has 14 amino acids.

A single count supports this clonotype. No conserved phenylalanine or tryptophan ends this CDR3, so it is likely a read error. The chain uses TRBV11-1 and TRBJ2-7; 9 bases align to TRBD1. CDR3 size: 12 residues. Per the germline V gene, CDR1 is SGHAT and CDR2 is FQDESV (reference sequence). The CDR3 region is CAGSGQGREQYL. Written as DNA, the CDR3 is TGTGCCGGCAGCGGACAGGGGCGCGAACAGTACCTC.

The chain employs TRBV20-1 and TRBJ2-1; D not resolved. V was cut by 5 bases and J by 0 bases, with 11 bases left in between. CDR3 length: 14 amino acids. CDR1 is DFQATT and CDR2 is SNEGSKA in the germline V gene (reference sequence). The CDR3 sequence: CSAHKDGSYNEQFF. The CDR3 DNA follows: TGCAGTGCTCATAAGGACGGCTCCTACAATGAGCAGTTCTTC.

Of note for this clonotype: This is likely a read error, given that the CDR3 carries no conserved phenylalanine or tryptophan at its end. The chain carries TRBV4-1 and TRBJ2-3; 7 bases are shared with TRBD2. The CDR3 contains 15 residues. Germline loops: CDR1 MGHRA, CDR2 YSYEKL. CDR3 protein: CASSRGLQSTDTQYY. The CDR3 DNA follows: TGCGCCAGTAGCCGGGGACTACAGAGCACAGATACGCAGTATTAT.